Shown below are 21 T cell receptor beta chains from a single sample sequenced in a study of shared clonotypes between healthy human individuals. Measured with immunoSEQ multiplex PCR; TCRdb has only the in-frame clones, and not every one. The sample consists of around 1,900,000 clones, approximately 92% of them appearing once. Naivety among CD8 cells was defined by CD45RO negativity and positive CCR7 selection, thereby excluding terminally differentiated effector memory CD45RA+ cells. The sample comprised naive CD8+ T cells from PBMCs. These receptors were collected from a man aged 18 to 30 in good health. Some clones in this sample may be carry-over from other donors' samples.

The chain combines TRBV7-6 with TRBJ2-7; TRBD2 is a possible D gene (6 bases). The CDR3 is 16 amino acids. Trimming took 5 bases from V and 4 from J, leaving 21 bases between them. CDR1 is SGHVS and CDR2 is FNYEAQ in the germline V gene. The CDR3 DNA sequence: TGTGCCAGCAGCCCCCTCCAGGAGGGCCGAGGGTACGAGCAGTACTTC. Its translation: CASSPLQEGRGYEQYF.

V gene TRBV6-1 combines with J gene TRBJ1-2; the D gene is possibly TRBD1 (6 bases). This CDR3 region has 15 residues. Trimming took off 8 bases at V and 0 bases at J, with 16 bases between the two ends. Germline CDR1 is MNHNS and CDR2 is SASEGT. The CDR3 protein is CASDPGHLANYGYTF. CDR3 in DNA: TGTGCCAGCGACCCGGGACACTTAGCTAACTATGGCTACACCTTC.

This clone was picked up one time. V and J are TRBV6-5 and TRBJ1-5, with unresolved D. Germline values: CDR1 MNHEY, CDR2 SVGAGI. V lost 6 bases and J 1 base, leaving 10 bases between the germline ends. CDR3 length equals 14 residues. The CDR3 is CASSRDTSNQPQHF. As DNA, the CDR3 is TGTGCCAGCAGCCGAGACACCAGCAATCAGCCCCAGCATTTT.

This clone came up once. The V and J genes are TRBV6-1 and TRBJ2-5, with D hard to call. Gene TRBJ2-7 matches the end of the DNA better, so the J call may be wrong. Germline V gene sequence: CDR1 MNHNS, CDR2 SASEGT. The CDR3 extends over 12 amino acids. CDR3 protein: CASGTTSYEQYF. Written as DNA, the CDR3 is TGTGCCAGTGGTACTACCTCCTACGAGCAGTACTTC.

The chain couples TRBV7-9 to TRBJ2-1; 12 bases map to TRBD2. From germline, CDR1 is SEHNR and CDR2 FQNEAQ (reference sequence). V lost 3 bases to trimming and J lost 8 bases; unmatched junction nucleotides: 5. The length of the CDR3 is 15 residues. The CDR3 reads CASSFLAGGPDEQFF. CDR3 bases: TGTGCCAGCAGCTTCCTAGCGGGAGGGCCGGATGAGCAGTTCTTC. Full variable domain (remainder filled in from reference TRBV7-9 and TRBJ2-1): DTGVSQNPRHKITKRGQNVTFRCDPISEHNRLYWYRQTLGQGPEFLTYFQNEAQLEKSRLLSDRFSAERPKGSFSTLEIQRTEQGDSAMYLCASSFLAGGPDEQFFGPGTRLTVL.

This clone was seen only once. The V gene is TRBV6-1, the J gene TRBJ2-2; 11 positions agree with TRBD2. CDR1 and CDR2 (germline): MNHNS, SASEGT. This CDR3 contains 18 residues. V lost 3 bases to trimming and J lost 4 bases; unmatched junction nucleotides: 10. The CDR3 sequence is CASSELLAGVGVTGELFF. CDR3 in DNA: TGTGCCAGCAGTGAGTTACTAGCGGGAGTCGGGGTCACCGGGGAGCTGTTTTTT.

V is TRBV5-5 and J is TRBJ2-1; 9 bases line up with TRBD2. There are 18 residues in the CDR3. V was clipped by 0 bases and J by 8 bases; unmatched bases: 15. CDR1 and CDR2 (germline): SGHKS, YYEKEE (reference sequence). CDR3 region: CASSLVRLAEGWMDEQFF. CDR3 nucleotides: TGTGCCAGCAGCTTGGTTCGACTAGCGGAGGGTTGGATGGATGAGCAGTTCTTC.

The chain is built from TRBV7-8 and TRBJ2-3; 8 nucleotides match TRBD1. V gave up 2 bases and J gave up 4 bases; unmatched junction bases: 8. Germline lookup yields CDR1 SGHVS and CDR2 FQNEAQ. CDR3 length equals 16 residues. CDR3 DNA: TGTGCCAGCAGCTTAATTCCAGGGGGCTTGGCAGATACGCAGTATTTT. This gives the protein CASSLIPGGLADTQYF.

Worth noting for this clone: Other DNA sequences of this sample code for an identical CDR3. The V gene is TRBV11-2, the J gene TRBJ1-1; D is unresolved. Trimming removed 1 base from V and 4 bases from J, with 7 bases in between. Germline V gives CDR1 SGHAT, CDR2 FQNNGV. The CDR3 has 13 residues. CDR3 coding DNA: TGTGCCAGCAGCTTAGTACGAGGCACTGAAGCTTTCTTT. Encoded protein: CASSLVRGTEAFF.

The chain employs TRBV7-9 and TRBJ1-1, with unresolved D. From germline, CDR1 is SEHNR and CDR2 FQNEAQ (reference sequence). This CDR3 comprises 12 residues. V dropped 5 bases and J dropped 7 bases, with 11 bases sitting between them. For the CDR3, the DNA is TGTGCCAGCAGCCTCGGTTTTTTTGAAGCTTTCTTT. Protein: CASSLGFFEAFF. The full variable domain, rest sourced from reference TRBV7-9 and TRBJ1-1, is DTGVSQNPRHKITKRGQNVTFRCDPISEHNRLYWYRQTLGQGPEFLTYFQNEAQLEKSRLLSDRFSAERPKGSFSTLEIQRTEQGDSAMYLCASSLGFFEAFFGQGTRLTVV.

The genes are TRBV5-6 and TRBJ1-2; TRBD1 matches 7 bases. J gave up 9 bases and V 0 bases, and 11 bases lay outside the gene matches. The CDR3 loop spans 15 amino acids. Germline lookup yields CDR1 SGHDT and CDR2 YYEEEE. This CDR3 is CASSLGVGQGDRYTF. The CDR3 DNA reads as TGTGCCAGCAGCTTGGGTGTGGGGCAGGGGGATCGCTACACCTTC.

The chain combines TRBV4-1 with TRBJ2-7, with TRBD2 matching 7 bases. The trim removed 1 base at V and 5 bases at J, leaving 5 bases unmatched. From germline, CDR1 is MGHRA and CDR2 YSYEKL. This CDR3 has 14 residues. The CDR3 protein is CASSQVSGSDEQYF. The CDR3 bases are TGCGCCAGCAGCCAAGTTAGCGGGTCTGACGAGCAGTACTTC.

The chain uses TRBV5-6 and TRBJ1-1, with 9 bases lining up with TRBD1. The V gene's germline CDR1 is SGHDT and CDR2 YYEEEE. This CDR3 is 13 amino acids long. The ends lost 5 bases at V and 8 bases at J; junction bases unmatched: 7. Here the CDR3 reads CASSYGTGKEAFF. CDR3 in DNA: TGTGCCAGCAGTTACGGGACAGGGAAGGAAGCTTTCTTT.

J is TRBJ2-6 and V is TRBV7-9; perhaps TRBD2 as D (6 bases). CDR3 length equals 17 residues. Per the germline V gene, CDR1 is SEHNR and CDR2 is FQNEAQ (reference sequence). V was shortened by 1 base and J by 0 bases, with 10 bases between the two germline ends. CDR3 DNA: TGTGCCAGCAGCTTAGGCGGGATGCACTCTGGGGCCAACGTCCTGACTTTC. Translation gives CASSLGGMHSGANVLTF.

The DNA of the CDR3 is TGCAGCCTAGGGACAGCGATCAATGAGCAGTTCTTC. Amino acid sequence: CSLGTAINEQFF. The chain employs TRBV29-1 and TRBJ2-1, with 7 nucleotides matching TRBD1. The CDR3 spans 12 residues. With V trimmed by 8 bases and J by 6 bases, 7 bases remained unmatched. Looked up from germline, CDR1 is SQVTM and CDR2 is ANQGSEA.

The rearrangement links TRBV6-1 to TRBJ1-6, with 9 bases fitting TRBD1. Looked up from germline, CDR1 is MNHNS and CDR2 is SASEGT. The CDR3 has 16 residues. The V and J ends lost 3 bases and 11 bases, in that order; junction bases with no gene match: 11. CDR3 nucleotides: TGTGCCAGCAGTGACCACCTGGGACAGGGCCTCGCACCCCTCCACTTT. This sequence encodes CASSDHLGQGLAPLHF.

The CDR3: CAMAAGRSAAEENTIYF. DNA of the CDR3: TGTGCCATGGCCGCCGGCCGGTCGGCAGCTGAGGAAAACACCATATATTTT. The rearrangement joins TRBV10-3 to TRBJ1-3, with unresolved D. V shed 9 bases and J shed 6 bases, with 27 bases lying between them. This CDR3 has 17 residues. Germline V gene data show CDR1 as ENHRY and CDR2 as SYGVKD.

The V and J genes are TRBV7-8 and TRBJ2-1; no definite D call. This CDR3 comprises 13 residues. The V gene lost 0 bases and the J gene lost 6 bases, with 6 bases spanning the gap. Germline CDR1 reads SGHVS; CDR2 reads FQNEAQ. As DNA, the CDR3 is TGTGCCAGCAGCTTAGCGGTTGGCAATGAGCAGTTCTTC. Translated: CASSLAVGNEQFF.

The CDR3 here is CASSHQGREGDGYTF. CDR3 in DNA: TGCGCCAGCAGCCACCAAGGGAGGGAGGGGGACGGCTACACCTTC. V is TRBV4-1 and J is TRBJ1-2; tentative D call: TRBD1 (6 bases). Germline V gene lookup returns CDR1 MGHRA and CDR2 YSYEKL. The CDR3 is made up of 15 amino acids. Trimming pared 3 bases from V and 8 bases from J, leaving 19 bases between.

Concerning this clone: Other nucleotide sequences in the sample specify the same CDR3. The chain combines TRBV9 with TRBJ1-3, with TRBD1 as a possible D gene (5 bases). The V gene's germline CDR1 is SGDLS and CDR2 YYNGEE. CDR3 size: 14 residues. Deletions cut 3 bases from V and 0 bases from J, with 7 bases between. This chain's CDR3 is CASSARGSGNTIYF. In nucleotides, the CDR3 is TGTGCCAGCAGCGCGAGGGGCTCTGGAAACACCATATATTTT.

The chain is built from TRBV28 and TRBJ2-1, with 9 bases lining up with TRBD1. Germline CDR1 MDHEN, CDR2 SYDVKM. Germline trimming cut 4 bases from V and 2 bases from J; bases unmatched to any gene: 6. The CDR3 loop spans 16 amino acids. The CDR3 loop reads CASSSRQGEPYNEQFF. DNA for the CDR3: TGTGCCAGCAGTTCCCGACAGGGGGAACCCTACAATGAGCAGTTCTTC.